This is a list of T cell receptor beta chains from one sample in a study of neurological immune-mediated disorders. TCRdb re-analysed the 5' RACE reads in MiXCR, keeping a single row per CDR3 protein. The table has some 68,000 distinct CDR3 sequences, approximately 14% seen once. Sequenced material: PBMCs. These receptors all come from a female donor with HTLV-1-associated myelopathy (HAM/TSP). CDR3s leave out the opening cysteine and the closing phenylalanine or tryptophan. Each record gives: V gene, clone size, CDR3 length, J gene, CDR3 protein. Part of the rows lack a size; the others show once, few, many or a class for expanded clones.

TRBV20-1	few	15	TRBJ2-1	SALTLAGGLPYNEQF
TRBV5-6	many	12	TRBJ1-2	ASSLAGQGSGYT
TRBV20-1	many	14	TRBJ2-4	SARATQGNTKNIQY
TRBV2	many	9	TRBJ1-2	ASTPRGGYT
TRBV12-3/TRBV12-4	many	13	TRBJ2-3	ASSSLSGGPDTQY
TRBV5-1	many	13	TRBJ2-1	ASSFEGWSYNEQF
TRBV9	many	13	TRBJ2-3	ASSVGGGATDTQY
TRBV9	many	11	TRBJ2-7	ASSVEGAYEQY
TRBV18	-	9	TRBJ1-5	ASSPGGPQH
TRBV5-6	many	13	TRBJ2-3	AIPEPGQPTDTQY
TRBV5-1	many	13	TRBJ2-5	ASSLMGDKTETQY
TRBV20-1	many	14	TRBJ1-5	SARVRTSQVYQPQH
TRBV9	medium-sized	14	TRBJ2-1	ASSVVPTNSYNEQF
TRBV2	many	11	TRBJ2-5	ASTGQGVETQY
TRBV5-6	many	16	TRBJ1-6	ASSSGPPQRGYNSPLH
TRBV28	many	10	TRBJ2-1	ASSLQYNEQF
TRBV20-1	-	9	TRBJ2-3	SARTGDTQY